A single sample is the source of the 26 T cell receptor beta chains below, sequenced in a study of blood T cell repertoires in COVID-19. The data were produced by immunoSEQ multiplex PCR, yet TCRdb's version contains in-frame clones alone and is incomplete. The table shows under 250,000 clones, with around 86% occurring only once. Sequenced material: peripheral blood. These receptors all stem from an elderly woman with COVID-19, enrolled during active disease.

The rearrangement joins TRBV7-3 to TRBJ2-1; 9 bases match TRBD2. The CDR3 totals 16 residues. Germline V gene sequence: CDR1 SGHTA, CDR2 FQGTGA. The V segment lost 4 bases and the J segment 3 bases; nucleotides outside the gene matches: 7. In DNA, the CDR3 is TGTGCCAGCAGCTCCCGCGGGGGGGCCAACTACAATGAGCAGTTCTTC. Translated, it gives CASSSRGGANYNEQFF.

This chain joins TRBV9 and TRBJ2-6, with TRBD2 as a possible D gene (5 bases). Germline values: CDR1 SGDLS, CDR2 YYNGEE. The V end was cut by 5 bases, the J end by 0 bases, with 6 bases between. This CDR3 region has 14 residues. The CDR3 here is CASSRDSGANVLTF. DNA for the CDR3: TGTGCCAGCAGTCGGGACTCTGGGGCCAACGTCCTGACTTTC. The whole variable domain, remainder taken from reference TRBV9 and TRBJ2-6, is DSGVTQTPKHLITATGQRVTLRCSPRSGDLSVYWYQQSLDQGLQFLIQYYNGEERAKGNILERFSAQQFPDLHSELNLSSLELGDSALYFCASSRDSGANVLTFGAGSRLTVL.

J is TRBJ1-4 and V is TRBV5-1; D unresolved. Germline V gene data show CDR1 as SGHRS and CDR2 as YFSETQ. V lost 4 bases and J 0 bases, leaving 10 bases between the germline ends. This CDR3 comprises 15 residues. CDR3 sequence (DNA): TGCGCCAGCAGCCAGGACTCTTCAACTAATGAAAAACTGTTTTTT. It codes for CASSQDSSTNEKLFF.

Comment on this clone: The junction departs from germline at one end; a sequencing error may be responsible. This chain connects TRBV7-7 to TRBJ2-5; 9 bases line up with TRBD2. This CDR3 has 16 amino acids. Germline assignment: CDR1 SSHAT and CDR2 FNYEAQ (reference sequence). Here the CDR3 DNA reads TGTGCTAGCAGCTTAACACTTCTAGCGGGGCTTGAGACCCAGTACTTC. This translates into CASSLTLLAGLETQYF.

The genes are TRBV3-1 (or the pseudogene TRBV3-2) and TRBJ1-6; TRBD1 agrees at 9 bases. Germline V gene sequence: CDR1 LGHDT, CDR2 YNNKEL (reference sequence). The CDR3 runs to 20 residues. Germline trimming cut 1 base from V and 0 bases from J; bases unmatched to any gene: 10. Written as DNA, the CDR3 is TGTGCCAGCAGCCAAGGTGTGACAGGGGGAGCTAGCTCCTATAATTCACCCCTCCACTTT. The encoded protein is CASSQGVTGGASSYNSPLHF.

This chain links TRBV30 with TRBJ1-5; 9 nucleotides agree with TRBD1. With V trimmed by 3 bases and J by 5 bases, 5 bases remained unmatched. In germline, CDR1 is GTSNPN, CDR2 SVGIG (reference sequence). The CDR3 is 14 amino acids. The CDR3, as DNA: TGTGCCTGGAGCCCGGGACAGGGCGATCAGCCCCAGCATTTT. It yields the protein CAWSPGQGDQPQHF.

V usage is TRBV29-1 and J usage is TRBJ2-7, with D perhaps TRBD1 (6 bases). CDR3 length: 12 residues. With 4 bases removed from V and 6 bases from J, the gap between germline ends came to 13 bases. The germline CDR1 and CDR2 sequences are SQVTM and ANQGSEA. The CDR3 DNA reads TGCAGCGTTGGGCTTGGGGGCAGCGAGCAGTACTTC. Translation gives CSVGLGGSEQYF.

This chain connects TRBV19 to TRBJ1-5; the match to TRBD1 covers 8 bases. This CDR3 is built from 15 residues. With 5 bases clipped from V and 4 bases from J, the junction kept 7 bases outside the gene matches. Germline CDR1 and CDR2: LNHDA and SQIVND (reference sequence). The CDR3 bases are TGTGCCAGTAGTGCGGGGACAGGAATTAATCAGCCCCAGCATTTT. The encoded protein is CASSAGTGINQPQHF.

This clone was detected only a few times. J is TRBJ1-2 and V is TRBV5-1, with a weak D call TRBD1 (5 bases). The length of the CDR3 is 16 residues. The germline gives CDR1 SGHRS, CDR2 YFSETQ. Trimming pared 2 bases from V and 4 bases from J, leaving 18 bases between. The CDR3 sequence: CASSLQFPTGGYGYTF. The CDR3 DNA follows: TGCGCCAGCAGCTTACAGTTTCCTACGGGGGGCTATGGCTACACCTTC.

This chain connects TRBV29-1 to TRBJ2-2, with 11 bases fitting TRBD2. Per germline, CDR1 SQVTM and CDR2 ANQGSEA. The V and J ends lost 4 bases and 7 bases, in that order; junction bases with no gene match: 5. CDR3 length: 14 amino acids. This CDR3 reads CSVASGGPGGELFF. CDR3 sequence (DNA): TGCAGCGTTGCTAGCGGGGGGCCGGGCGGGGAGCTGTTTTTT.

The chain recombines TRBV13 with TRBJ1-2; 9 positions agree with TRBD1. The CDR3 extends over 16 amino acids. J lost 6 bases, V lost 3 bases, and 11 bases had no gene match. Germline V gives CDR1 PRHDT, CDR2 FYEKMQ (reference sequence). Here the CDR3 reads CASSFPLGRDRDGYTF. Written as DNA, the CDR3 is TGTGCCAGCAGCTTCCCTCTCGGCCGGGACAGGGATGGCTACACCTTC.

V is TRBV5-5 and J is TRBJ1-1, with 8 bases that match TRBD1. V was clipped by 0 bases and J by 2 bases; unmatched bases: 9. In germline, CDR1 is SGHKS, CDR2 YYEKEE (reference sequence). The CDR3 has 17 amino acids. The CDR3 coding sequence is TGTGCCAGCAGCTTGGCGGACCCGACAGGGGTAAACACTGAAGCTTTCTTT. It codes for CASSLADPTGVNTEAFF.

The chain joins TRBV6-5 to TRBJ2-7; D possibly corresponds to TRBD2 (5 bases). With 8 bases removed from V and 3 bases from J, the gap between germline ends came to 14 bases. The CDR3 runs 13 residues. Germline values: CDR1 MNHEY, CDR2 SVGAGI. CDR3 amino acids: CASLSSRGYEQYF. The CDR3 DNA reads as TGTGCCAGCCTGAGCAGTCGGGGCTACGAGCAGTACTTC.

CDR3 sequence (DNA): TGTGCCACCAGCAGAGCTGGCAGAAGAAATGAAAAACTGTTTTTT. It translates to CATSRAGRRNEKLFF. V gene TRBV15 combines with J gene TRBJ1-4; D ambiguous. CDR1 LNHNV and CDR2 YYDKDF come from the germline V gene (reference sequence). The CDR3 consists of 15 residues. Trimming took 1 base from V and 5 from J, leaving 11 bases between them.

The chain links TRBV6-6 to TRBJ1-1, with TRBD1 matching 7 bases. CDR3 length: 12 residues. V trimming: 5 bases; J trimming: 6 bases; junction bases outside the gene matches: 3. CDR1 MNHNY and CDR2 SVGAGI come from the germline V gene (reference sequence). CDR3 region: CASSTTGSEAFF. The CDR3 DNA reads TGTGCCAGCAGTACGACAGGGTCTGAAGCTTTCTTT.

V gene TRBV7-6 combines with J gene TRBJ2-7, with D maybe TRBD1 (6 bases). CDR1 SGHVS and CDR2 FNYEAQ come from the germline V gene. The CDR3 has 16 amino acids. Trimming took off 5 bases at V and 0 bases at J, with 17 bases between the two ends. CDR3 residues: CASSPHRGRGSYEQYF. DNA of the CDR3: TGTGCCAGCAGCCCCCATCGGGGCAGGGGCTCCTACGAGCAGTACTTC.

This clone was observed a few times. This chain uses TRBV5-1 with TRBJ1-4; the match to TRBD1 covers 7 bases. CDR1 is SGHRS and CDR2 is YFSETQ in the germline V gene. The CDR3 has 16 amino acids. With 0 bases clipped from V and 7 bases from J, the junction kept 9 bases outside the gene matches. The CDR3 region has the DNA TGCGCCAGCAGCTTGGGTCCGGGACAGCCTAGTGAAAAACTGTTTTTT. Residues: CASSLGPGQPSEKLFF.

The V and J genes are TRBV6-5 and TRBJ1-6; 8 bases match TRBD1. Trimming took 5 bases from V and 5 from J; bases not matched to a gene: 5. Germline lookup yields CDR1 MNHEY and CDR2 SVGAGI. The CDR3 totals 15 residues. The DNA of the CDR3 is TGTGCCAGCAGTCGACAGGGGCTGGATAATTCACCCCTCCACTTT. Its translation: CASSRQGLDNSPLHF.

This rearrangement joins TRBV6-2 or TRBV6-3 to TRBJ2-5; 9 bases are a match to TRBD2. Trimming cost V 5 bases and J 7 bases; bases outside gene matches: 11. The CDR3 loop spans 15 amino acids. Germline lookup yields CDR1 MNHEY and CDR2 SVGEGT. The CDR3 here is CASSPSRSGGWTQYF. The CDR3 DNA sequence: TGTGCCAGCAGTCCCTCGAGGAGCGGGGGGTGGACCCAGTACTTC.

CDR3 sequence (DNA): TGTGCCAGCACGTCTTACGTTGGTAAAGGGGGATACGAGCAGTACGTC. Translating it yields CASTSYVGKGGYEQYV. The chain combines TRBV6-6 with TRBJ2-7; D perhaps matches TRBD1 (6 bases). Trimming pared 7 bases from V and 4 bases from J, leaving 23 bases between. The CDR3 length is 16 residues. Germline CDR1 MNHNY, CDR2 SVGAGI (reference sequence).

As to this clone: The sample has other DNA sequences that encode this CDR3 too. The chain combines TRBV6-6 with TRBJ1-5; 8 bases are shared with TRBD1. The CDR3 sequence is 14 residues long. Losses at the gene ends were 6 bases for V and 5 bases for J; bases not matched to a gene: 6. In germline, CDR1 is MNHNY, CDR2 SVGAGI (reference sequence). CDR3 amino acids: CASSYGQGDQPQHF. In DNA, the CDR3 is TGTGCCAGCAGCTATGGACAGGGAGATCAGCCCCAGCATTTT.

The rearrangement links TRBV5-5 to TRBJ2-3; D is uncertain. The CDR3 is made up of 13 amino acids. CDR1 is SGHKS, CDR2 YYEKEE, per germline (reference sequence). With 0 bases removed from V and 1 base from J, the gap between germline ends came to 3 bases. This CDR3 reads CASSLVGTDTQYF. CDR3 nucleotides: TGTGCCAGCAGCTTGGTCGGCACAGATACGCAGTATTTT.

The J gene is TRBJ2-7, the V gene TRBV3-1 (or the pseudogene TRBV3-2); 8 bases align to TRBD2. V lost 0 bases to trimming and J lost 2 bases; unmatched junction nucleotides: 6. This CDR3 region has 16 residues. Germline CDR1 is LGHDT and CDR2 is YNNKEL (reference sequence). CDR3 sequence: CASSQDRSGGPYEQYF. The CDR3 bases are TGTGCCAGCAGCCAAGATAGGAGCGGGGGACCCTACGAGCAGTACTTC.

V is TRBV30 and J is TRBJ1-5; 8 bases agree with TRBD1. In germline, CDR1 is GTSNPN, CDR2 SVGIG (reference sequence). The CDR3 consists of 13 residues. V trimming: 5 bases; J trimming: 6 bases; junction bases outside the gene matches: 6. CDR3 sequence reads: CAWVGQGGQPQHF. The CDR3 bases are TGTGCCTGGGTTGGACAGGGCGGTCAGCCCCAGCATTTT.

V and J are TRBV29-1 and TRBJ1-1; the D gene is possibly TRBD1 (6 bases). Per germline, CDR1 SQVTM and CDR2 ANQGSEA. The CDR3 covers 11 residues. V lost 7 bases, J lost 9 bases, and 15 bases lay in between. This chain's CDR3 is CSAEGGMKAFF. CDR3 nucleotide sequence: TGCAGCGCCGAGGGGGGGATGAAAGCTTTCTTT.

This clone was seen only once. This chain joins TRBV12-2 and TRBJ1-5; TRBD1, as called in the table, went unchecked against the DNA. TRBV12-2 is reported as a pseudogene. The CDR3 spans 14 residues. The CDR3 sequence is CASRLGQLYQPQHF. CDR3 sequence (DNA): TGTGCAAGTCGCTTGGGGCAGCTCTATCAGCCCCAGCATTTT.